Given below is one T cell receptor (beta chain) in context. Its matching antigen is unknown. The data stem from a study of cytomegalovirus exposure and HLA in healthy donors. The repertoire was sequenced with immunoSEQ multiplex PCR; TCRdb's copy has only in-frame clones and lacks some. The repertoire holds about 160,000 clones, 80% to 90% seen once, with 2% to 2.5% in the top ten. The study, taken as a whole, reports: Rare sequences made up most TCRs, while some public TCRs were found in many donors. The authors listed around 150 TCR beta chains as cytomegalovirus-associated.

The sequence derives from a woman aged 18-30 years in good health and CMV-seronegative. Source material: PBMCs.

CDR3 DNA sequence: TGTGCCAGCAGACTAGGGAACACCGGGGAGCTGTTTTTT. It specifies CASRLGNTGELFF. The V call is TRBV25-1, the J call TRBJ2-2, with D possibly TRBD2 on 5 matching bases. Germline CDR1 MGHDK, CDR2 SYGVNS. The CDR3 runs to 13 residues. V was cut by 6 bases and J by 1 base, with 6 bases left in between.